The T cell receptor beta chain under discussion was sequenced for a study of T cell responses to AZD1222 COVID-19 vaccine. V gave up 3 bases and J gave up 10 bases, with 12 bases separating them. CDR3 size: 12 residues. CDR1 and CDR2 (germline): MNHEY, SMNVEV (reference sequence). Libraries were prepared by immunoSEQ multiplex PCR; TCRdb keeps only in-frame clonotypes and omits some of them. The repertoire holds 95,000 to 100,000 clones, roughly 83% seen once, with 12% to 15% in the top ten. The receptor was derived from an adult who received the AZD1222 COVID-19 vaccine. Sample: peripheral blood, taken 28 days after the second AZD1222 dose. The chain carries TRBV27 and TRBJ1-1; TRBD1 is a possible D gene (6 bases). CDR3 sequence reads: CASSFRGGGAFF. CDR3 DNA: TGTGCCAGCAGTTTCAGGGGTGGCGGAGCTTTCTTT.